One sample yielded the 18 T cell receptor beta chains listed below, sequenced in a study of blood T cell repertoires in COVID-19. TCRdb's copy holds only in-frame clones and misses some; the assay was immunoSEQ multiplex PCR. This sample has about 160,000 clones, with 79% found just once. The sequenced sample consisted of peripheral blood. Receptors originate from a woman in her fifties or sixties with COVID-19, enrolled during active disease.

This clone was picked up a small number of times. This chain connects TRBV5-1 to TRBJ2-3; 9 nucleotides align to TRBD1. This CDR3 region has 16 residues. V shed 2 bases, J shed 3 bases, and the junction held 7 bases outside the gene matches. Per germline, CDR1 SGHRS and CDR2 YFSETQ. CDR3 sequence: CASSLLDRGGTDTQYF. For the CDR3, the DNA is TGCGCCAGCAGCTTATTGGACAGGGGTGGAACAGATACGCAGTATTTT.

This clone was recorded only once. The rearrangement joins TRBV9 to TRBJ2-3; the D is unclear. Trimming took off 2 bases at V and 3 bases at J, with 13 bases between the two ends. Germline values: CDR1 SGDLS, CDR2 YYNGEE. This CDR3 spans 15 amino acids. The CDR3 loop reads CASSVGLELTDTQYF. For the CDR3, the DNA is TGTGCCAGCAGCGTCGGTCTAGAATTAACAGATACGCAGTATTTT.

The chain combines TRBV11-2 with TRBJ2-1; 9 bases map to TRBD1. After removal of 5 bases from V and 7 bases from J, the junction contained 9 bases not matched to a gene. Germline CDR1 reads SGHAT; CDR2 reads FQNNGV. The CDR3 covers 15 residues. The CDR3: CASSLLQGASNEQFF. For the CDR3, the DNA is TGTGCCAGCAGCCTGCTACAGGGGGCTAGTAATGAGCAGTTCTTC. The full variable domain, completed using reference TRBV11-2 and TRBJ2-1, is EAGVAQSPRYKIIEKRQSVAFWCNPISGHATLYWYQQILGQGPKLLIQFQNNGVVDDSQLPKDRFSAERLKGVDSTLKIQPAKLEDSAVYLCASSLLQGASNEQFFGPGTRLTVL.

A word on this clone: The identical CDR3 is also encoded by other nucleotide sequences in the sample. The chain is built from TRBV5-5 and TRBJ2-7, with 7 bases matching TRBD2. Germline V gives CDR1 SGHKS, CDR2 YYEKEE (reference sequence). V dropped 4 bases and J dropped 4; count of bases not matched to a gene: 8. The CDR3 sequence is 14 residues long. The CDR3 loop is CASSPGLAAYEQYF. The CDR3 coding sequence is TGTGCCAGCAGCCCTGGGCTAGCGGCTTACGAGCAGTACTTC.

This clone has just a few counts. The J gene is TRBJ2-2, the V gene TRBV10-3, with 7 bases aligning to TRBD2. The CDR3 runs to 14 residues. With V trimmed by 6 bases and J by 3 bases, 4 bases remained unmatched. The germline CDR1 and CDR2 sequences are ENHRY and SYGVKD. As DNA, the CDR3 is TGTGCCATCAGCGCGGGAGCGGACACCGGGGAGCTGTTTTTT. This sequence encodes CAISAGADTGELFF.

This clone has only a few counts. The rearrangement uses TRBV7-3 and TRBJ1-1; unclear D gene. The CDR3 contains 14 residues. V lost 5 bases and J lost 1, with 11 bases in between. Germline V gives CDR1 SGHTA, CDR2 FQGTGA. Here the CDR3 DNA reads TGTGCCAGCAGCCTAGGGCGGGGGAACACTGAAGCTTTCTTT. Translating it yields CASSLGRGNTEAFF.

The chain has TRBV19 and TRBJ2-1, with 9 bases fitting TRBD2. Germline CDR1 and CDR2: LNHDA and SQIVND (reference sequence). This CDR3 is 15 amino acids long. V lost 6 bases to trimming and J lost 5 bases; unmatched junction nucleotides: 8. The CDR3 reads CASSPRASGNNEQFF. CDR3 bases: TGTGCCAGTAGCCCGAGGGCTAGCGGGAACAATGAGCAGTTCTTC. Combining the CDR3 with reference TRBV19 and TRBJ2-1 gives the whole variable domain DGGITQSPKYLFRKEGQNVTLSCEQNLNHDAMYWYRQDPGQGLRLIYYSQIVNDFQKGDIAEGYSVSREKKESFPLTVTSAQKNPTAFYLCASSPRASGNNEQFFGPGTRLTVL.

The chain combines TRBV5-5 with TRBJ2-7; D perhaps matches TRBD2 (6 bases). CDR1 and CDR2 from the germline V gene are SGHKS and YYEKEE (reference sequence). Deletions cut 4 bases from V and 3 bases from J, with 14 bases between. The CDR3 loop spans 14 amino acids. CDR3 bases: TGTGCCAGCAGCACCAAGGACGGGGGCTACGAGCAGTACGTC. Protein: CASSTKDGGYEQYV.

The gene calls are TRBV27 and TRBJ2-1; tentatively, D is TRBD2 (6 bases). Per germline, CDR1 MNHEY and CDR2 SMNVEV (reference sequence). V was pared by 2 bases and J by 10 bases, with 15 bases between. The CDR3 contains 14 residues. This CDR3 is CASSLSGGRPEQFF. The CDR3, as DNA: TGTGCCAGCAGTTTAAGTGGAGGGAGACCCGAGCAGTTCTTC.

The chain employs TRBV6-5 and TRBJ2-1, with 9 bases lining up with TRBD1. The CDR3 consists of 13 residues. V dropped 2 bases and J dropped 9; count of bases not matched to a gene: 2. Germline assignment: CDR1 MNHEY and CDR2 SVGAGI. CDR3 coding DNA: TGTGCCAGCAGTTACAACAGGGGGCTTGAGCAGTTCTTC. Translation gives CASSYNRGLEQFF.

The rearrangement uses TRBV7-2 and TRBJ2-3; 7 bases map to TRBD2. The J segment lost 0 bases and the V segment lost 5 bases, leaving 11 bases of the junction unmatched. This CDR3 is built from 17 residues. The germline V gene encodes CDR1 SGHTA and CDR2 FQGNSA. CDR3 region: CASSGSGVLSSTDTQYF. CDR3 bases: TGTGCCAGCAGCGGCAGCGGGGTACTATCTAGCACAGATACGCAGTATTTT.

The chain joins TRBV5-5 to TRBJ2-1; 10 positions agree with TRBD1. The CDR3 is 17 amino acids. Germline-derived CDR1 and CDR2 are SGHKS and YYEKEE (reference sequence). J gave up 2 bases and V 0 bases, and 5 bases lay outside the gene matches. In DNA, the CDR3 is TGTGCCAGCAGCTTGGTTAGGACAGGGGGAACCTACAATGAGCAGTTCTTC. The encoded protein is CASSLVRTGGTYNEQFF.

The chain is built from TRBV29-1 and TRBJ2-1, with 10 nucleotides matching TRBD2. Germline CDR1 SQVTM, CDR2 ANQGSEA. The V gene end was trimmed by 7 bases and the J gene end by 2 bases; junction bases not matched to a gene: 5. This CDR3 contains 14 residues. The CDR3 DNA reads TGCAGCGAGATAGCGGGAGGAACCTACAATGAGCAGTTCTTC. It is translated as CSEIAGGTYNEQFF.

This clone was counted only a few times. Here the CDR3 reads CASSPLPSGEAFF. The CDR3 DNA is TGTGCCAGCTCACCACTACCCTCGGGGGAGGCTTTCTTT. The chain couples TRBV18 to TRBJ1-1; maybe TRBD1 (5 bases). V lost 1 base and J lost 11, with 14 bases in between. Germline lookup yields CDR1 KGHSH and CDR2 LQKENI. The length of the CDR3 is 13 residues.

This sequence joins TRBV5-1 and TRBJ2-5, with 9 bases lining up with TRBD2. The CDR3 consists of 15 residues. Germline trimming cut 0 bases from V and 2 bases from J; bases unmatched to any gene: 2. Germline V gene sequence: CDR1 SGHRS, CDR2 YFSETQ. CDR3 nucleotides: TGCGCCAGCAGCTTGGCTAGCGGGGTACAAGAGACCCAGTACTTC. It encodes CASSLASGVQETQYF.

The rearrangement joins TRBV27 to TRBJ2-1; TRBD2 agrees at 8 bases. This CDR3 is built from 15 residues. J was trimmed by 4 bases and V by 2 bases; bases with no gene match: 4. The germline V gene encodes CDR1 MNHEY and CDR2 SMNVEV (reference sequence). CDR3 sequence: CASSLGGGRYNEQFF. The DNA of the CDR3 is TGTGCCAGCAGTTTAGGCGGGGGGAGGTACAATGAGCAGTTCTTC.

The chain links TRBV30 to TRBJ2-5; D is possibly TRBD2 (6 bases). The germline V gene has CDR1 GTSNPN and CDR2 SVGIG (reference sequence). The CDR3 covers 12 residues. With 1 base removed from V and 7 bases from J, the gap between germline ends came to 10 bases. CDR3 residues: CAWSGGAGTQYF. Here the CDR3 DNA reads TGTGCCTGGAGTGGCGGGGCGGGGACCCAGTACTTC.

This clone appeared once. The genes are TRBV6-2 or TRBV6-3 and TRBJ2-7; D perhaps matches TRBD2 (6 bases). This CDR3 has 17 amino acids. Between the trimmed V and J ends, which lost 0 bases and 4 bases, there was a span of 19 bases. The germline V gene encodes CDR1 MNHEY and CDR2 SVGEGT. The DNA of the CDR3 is TGTGCCAGCAGTTACTCCCATAGCGGCCTACCCCCTTACGAGCAGTACTTC. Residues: CASSYSHSGLPPYEQYF.